These T cell receptor beta chains were read from a single sample in a study of identifying expanded T cells in peripheral blood. Sequenced by immunoSEQ multiplex PCR; TCRdb stores in-frame clones only, minus some. The table lists about 94,000 clones, 88% of them singletons. The sample taken for sequencing was blood. The receptors were sampled from a person aged 18 to 75 in good health. Both conserved end residues are part of each CDR3. Each record gives: V gene, clone size, J gene, D gene, CDR3 DNA, CDR3 protein. A D gene is named only where the DNA matches it firmly. Size is stated for part of the rows, as once, few or many counts, or as a class when the clone is expanded.

TRBV5-1	.	TRBJ1-5	.	TGCGCCAGCAGCTTGGAGGGGGTAGATCAGCCCCAGCATTTT	CASSLEGVDQPQHF
TRBV7-2	.	TRBJ1-5	.	TGTGCCAGCAGCTTACTCGGGGGCGCGGGCAATCAGCCCCAGCATTTT	CASSLLGGAGNQPQHF
TRBV6-5	.	TRBJ1-1	.	TGTGCCAGCAGATTCAGGAGTGAAGCTTTCTTT	CASRFRSEAFF
TRBV27	.	TRBJ2-7	TRBD2	TGTGCCTCCATGGGCGGGGGATACGAGCAGTACTTC	CASMGGGYEQYF
TRBV27	.	TRBJ1-2	.	TGTGCCAGCAGTTTAGCGTCGGGGTCTTTCGGCTACACCTTC	CASSLASGSFGYTF
TRBV12-5	.	TRBJ1-5	.	TGTGCTAGTGGTTTGGTGACGGGACATAAGACCGATAGCAATCAGCCCCAGCATTTT	CASGLVTGHKTDSNQPQHF
TRBV5-4	.	TRBJ2-5	.	TGTGCCAGCAGCTTGAGAATCTTATCGGGGGGCGAAGAGACCCAGTACTTC	CASSLRILSGGEETQYF
TRBV11-2	.	TRBJ2-7	TRBD1	TGTGCCAGCAGCTTTCAGGACAGGGGTTACGAGCAGTACTTC	CASSFQDRGYEQYF
TRBV19	once	TRBJ2-3	.	TGTGCCAGTAACGGTGGGGTTGGGGATACGCAGTATTTT	CASNGGVGDTQYF
TRBV5-1	.	TRBJ2-1	.	TGCGCCAGCAGGGGGGACTCTACATACAATGAGCAGTTCTTC	CASRGDSTYNEQFF
TRBV19	.	TRBJ2-1	TRBD1	TGTGCCAGTAGTACAGGGGGCAATGAGCAGTTCTTC	CASSTGGNEQFF
TRBV6-5	.	TRBJ2-3	.	TGTGCCAGCAGTTATTCTAGCCCCCAAACAGATACGCAGTATTTT	CASSYSSPQTDTQYF
TRBV7-2	.	TRBJ1-5	TRBD1	TGTGCCAGCAGCTCCGGGACAGGGGGTTTTAGGAGCAATCAGCCCCAGCATTTT	CASSSGTGGFRSNQPQHF
TRBV2	.	TRBJ2-2	.	TGTGCCCGCCGGGACGATGTCAGCGGGGAGCTGTTTTTT	CARRDDVSGELFF
TRBV2	.	TRBJ1-1	TRBD1	TGTGCCAGCAGTGTCCAGGGGGCCGAAGCTTTCTTT	CASSVQGAEAFF
TRBV29-1	.	TRBJ1-2	.	TGCAGCGTTGGAGGTATGGGTCGAGGCTACACCTTC	CSVGGMGRGYTF
TRBV29-1	.	TRBJ1-1	.	TGCAGCTCACCGGTAGGGGGGGCAAGCACTGAAGCTTTCTTT	CSSPVGGASTEAFF